The 17 T cell receptor beta chains below come from one sample, sequenced in a study of patients and donors after allogeneic stem cell transplantation. Using its own MiXCR run on the RT-PCR reads, TCRdb lists one record per CDR3 protein. The sample has 200,000 to 250,000 distinct CDR3 sequences, around 40% seen once; the top ten hold around 10%. The sample comprised blood, either unsorted or a sorted T cell fraction (not recorded which). The source is a human donor who was either an allogeneic HSCT recipient or a stem cell or donor lymphocyte infusion donor (not recorded which). It is not recorded whose cells these are; they may come from a transplant donor.

CDR3: CASSSPSQGSYEQYF. DNA for the CDR3: TGTGCCAGCAGCTCCCCCAGCCAGGGCTCCTACGAGCAGTACTTC. This chain connects TRBV7-9 to TRBJ2-7; weak D call: TRBD1 (5 bases). The CDR3 contains 15 residues. From germline, CDR1 is SEHNR and CDR2 FQNEAQ (reference sequence). Deletions cut 4 bases from V and 0 bases from J, with 13 bases between.

The chain combines TRBV5-1 with TRBJ1-1; weak D call: TRBD1 (5 bases). CDR1 and CDR2 (germline): SGHRS, YFSETQ. Trimming took off 6 bases at V and 4 bases at J, with 16 bases between the two ends. The CDR3 consists of 14 residues. CDR3 loop: CASKMTPTGTEAFF. CDR3 in DNA: TGCGCCAGCAAGATGACCCCAACAGGCACTGAAGCTTTCTTT.

The chain is built from TRBV7-9 and TRBJ2-3, with 9 bases that match TRBD1. The junction had 10 bases not matched to a gene; V was cut back by 3 bases and J by 3 bases. The V gene's germline CDR1 is SEHNR and CDR2 FQNEAQ (reference sequence). CDR3 size: 17 residues. Here the CDR3 reads CASSFRTGGAWTDTQYF. The DNA for the CDR3 is TGTGCCAGCAGCTTTAGAACAGGGGGCGCCTGGACAGATACGCAGTATTTT.

The chain couples TRBV5-1 to TRBJ1-1; D uncertain. The CDR3 spans 12 residues. The germline gives CDR1 SGHRS, CDR2 YFSETQ. The V end was cut by 0 bases, the J end by 6 bases, with 6 bases between. The CDR3 region has the DNA TGCGCCAGCAGCTTGGGGTATTCTGAAGCTTTCTTT. It translates to CASSLGYSEAFF.

The chain recombines TRBV3-1 with TRBJ1-2; possibly TRBD1 for D (6 bases). CDR3 length: 14 residues. The germline V gene has CDR1 LGHDT and CDR2 YNNKEL (reference sequence). Trimming pared 4 bases from V and 4 bases from J, leaving 13 bases between. The CDR3 spells CASSRYRVSYGYTF. In DNA form, the CDR3 reads TGTGCCAGCAGCCGCTACAGGGTATCCTATGGCTACACCTTC. The complete variable domain, with remaining parts taken from reference TRBV3-1 and TRBJ1-2, reads DTAVSQTPKYLVTQMGNDKSIKCEQNLGHDTMYWYKQDSKKFLKIMFSYNNKELIINETVPNRFSPKSPDKAHLNLHINSLELGDSAVYFCASSRYRVSYGYTFGSGTRLTVV.

The chain couples TRBV7-9 to TRBJ1-5, with unresolved D. Germline CDR1 is SEHNR and CDR2 is FQNEAQ (reference sequence). Trimming removed 1 base at V and 9 bases at J, with 7 bases between. The CDR3 spans 12 residues. The chain's CDR3 is CASSLDSRPQHF. DNA of the CDR3: TGTGCCAGCAGCTTAGATTCGAGGCCCCAGCATTTT.

This clonotype was detected only once. One end of the junction fails to match germline, which may point to a read error. The chain is built from TRBV12-3 or TRBV12-4 and TRBJ1-6; 7 bases fit TRBD1. The CDR3 contains 14 residues. CDR3 sequence: CASGFDREVTPLHF. CDR3 nucleotides: TGTGCCAGCGGTTTCGACAGGGAGGTTACACCCCTCCACTTT.

This sequence joins TRBV9 and TRBJ2-3; D remains unclear. CDR1 and CDR2 from the germline V gene are SGDLS and YYNGEE. CDR3 length: 15 residues. V was trimmed by 3 bases and J by 2 bases, leaving 13 bases between them. CDR3 bases: TGTGCCAGCAGCGCCCAGACGGCCTCCACAGATACGCAGTATTTT. Translated, it gives CASSAQTASTDTQYF.

The chain links TRBV20-1 to TRBJ2-1, with TRBD2 matching 7 bases. V shed 6 bases and J 0 bases; nucleotides not matched to a gene: 5. Per the germline V gene, CDR1 is DFQATT and CDR2 is SNEGSKA (reference sequence). The CDR3 runs 14 residues. The CDR3 DNA reads TGCAGTGCGTTGCGGGGGAGCTCCTACAATGAGCAGTTCTTC. Amino acid sequence: CSALRGSSYNEQFF.

The V gene is TRBV10-3, the J gene TRBJ2-1; D may be TRBD1 (5 bases). CDR1 is ENHRY, CDR2 SYGVKD, per germline. This CDR3 has 14 amino acids. Trimming pared 10 bases from V and 0 bases from J, leaving 13 bases between. CDR3 nucleotides: TGTGCCACCCTAATGGACACCTCCTACAATGAGCAGTTCTTC. Translation gives CATLMDTSYNEQFF.

The J gene is TRBJ2-3, the V gene TRBV6-2 or TRBV6-3; no firm D call. Trimming removed 4 bases at V and 5 bases at J, with 10 bases between. Germline loops: CDR1 MNHEY, CDR2 SVGEGT. The CDR3 sequence is 13 residues long. In DNA, the CDR3 is TGTGCCAGCAGTTCCCGCGAGGTAGATACGCAGTATTTT. Amino acid sequence: CASSSREVDTQYF.

In its sample, this clonotype was seen a few times. This chain uses TRBV6-5 with TRBJ1-4; 8 bases line up with TRBD1. The CDR3 extends over 17 amino acids. Losses at the gene ends were 7 bases for V and 1 base for J; bases not matched to a gene: 11. Germline-derived CDR1 and CDR2 are MNHEY and SVGAGI. The DNA of the CDR3 is TGTGCCAGCACCAGACAGGGGCGGGGTGGAACTAATGAAAAACTGTTTTTT. Amino acid sequence: CASTRQGRGGTNEKLFF.

This clonotype was recorded a few times. CDR3 region: CASSPWSTEAFF. CDR3 sequence (DNA): TGTGCCAGCAGCCCTTGGAGCACTGAAGCTTTCTTT. This rearrangement joins TRBV7-9 to TRBJ1-1, with unresolved D. The CDR3 sequence is 12 residues long. Germline lookup yields CDR1 SEHNR and CDR2 FQNEAQ (reference sequence). Trimming left V 5 bases short and J 4 bases short, with 8 bases between.

J is TRBJ2-7 and V is TRBV11-2; D ambiguous. Trimming removed 6 bases at V and 0 bases at J, with 9 bases between. This CDR3 is built from 13 residues. Germline CDR1 is SGHAT and CDR2 is FQNNGV. The CDR3 protein is CASSSFSSYEQYF. The CDR3 coding sequence is TGTGCCAGCAGTTCCTTTAGCTCCTACGAGCAGTACTTC.

This sequence joins TRBV20-1 and TRBJ1-6; the match to TRBD1 covers 9 bases. The CDR3 covers 16 residues. With V trimmed by 3 bases and J by 0 bases, 3 bases remained unmatched. The V gene's germline CDR1 is DFQATT and CDR2 SNEGSKA (reference sequence). The CDR3 nucleotides read TGCAGTGCTAGGGCGGACAGGGGCTCCTATAATTCACCCCTCCACTTT. Its protein product is CSARADRGSYNSPLHF.

The chain links TRBV29-1 to TRBJ2-2; TRBD1 matches at 11 bases. The CDR3 has 13 amino acids. Germline V gives CDR1 SQVTM, CDR2 ANQGSEA. With V trimmed by 6 bases and J by 4 bases, 1 base remained unmatched. This chain's CDR3 is CSVDRGRTGELFF. CDR3 DNA sequence: TGCAGCGTGGACAGGGGGCGCACCGGGGAGCTGTTTTTT.

The chain is built from TRBV28 and TRBJ1-5; D call uncertain. The germline gives CDR1 MDHEN, CDR2 SYDVKM. The CDR3 runs to 14 residues. V lost 3 bases, J lost 11 bases, and 17 bases lay in between. CDR3 nucleotide sequence: TGTGCCAGCAGTTTCGGCAGGCTTGGGGAGACCCAGCATTTT. It yields the protein CASSFGRLGETQHF.